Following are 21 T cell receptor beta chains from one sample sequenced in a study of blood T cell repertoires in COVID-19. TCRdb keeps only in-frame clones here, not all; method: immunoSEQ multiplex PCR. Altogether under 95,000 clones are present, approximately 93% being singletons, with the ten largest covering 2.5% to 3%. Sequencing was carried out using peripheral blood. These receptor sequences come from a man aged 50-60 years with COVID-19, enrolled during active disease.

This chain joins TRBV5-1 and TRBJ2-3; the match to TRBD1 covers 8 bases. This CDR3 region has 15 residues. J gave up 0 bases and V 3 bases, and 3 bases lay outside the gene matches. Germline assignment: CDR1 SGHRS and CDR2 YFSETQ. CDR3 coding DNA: TGCGCCAGCAGCTCCCAGGGGGCCAGCACAGATACGCAGTATTTT. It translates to CASSSQGASTDTQYF.

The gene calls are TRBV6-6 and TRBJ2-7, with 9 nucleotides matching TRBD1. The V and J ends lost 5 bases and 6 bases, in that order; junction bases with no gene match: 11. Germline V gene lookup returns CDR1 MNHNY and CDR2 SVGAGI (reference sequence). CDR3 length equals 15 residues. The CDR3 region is CASSQPGQGFGEQYF. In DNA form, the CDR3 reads TGTGCCAGCAGTCAGCCGGGACAGGGATTCGGCGAGCAGTACTTC.

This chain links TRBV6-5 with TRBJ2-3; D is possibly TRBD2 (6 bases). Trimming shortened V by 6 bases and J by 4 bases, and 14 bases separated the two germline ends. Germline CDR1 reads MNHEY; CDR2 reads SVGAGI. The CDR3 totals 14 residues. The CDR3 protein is CASRTPSGADTQYF. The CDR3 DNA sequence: TGTGCCAGCAGGACCCCCTCGGGGGCAGATACGCAGTATTTT.

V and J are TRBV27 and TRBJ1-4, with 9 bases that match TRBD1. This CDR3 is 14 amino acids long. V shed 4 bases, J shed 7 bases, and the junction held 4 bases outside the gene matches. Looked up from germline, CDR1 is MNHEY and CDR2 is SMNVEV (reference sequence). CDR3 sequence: CASSSGQGPEKLFF. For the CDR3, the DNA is TGTGCCAGCAGTTCCGGACAGGGGCCTGAAAAACTGTTTTTT.

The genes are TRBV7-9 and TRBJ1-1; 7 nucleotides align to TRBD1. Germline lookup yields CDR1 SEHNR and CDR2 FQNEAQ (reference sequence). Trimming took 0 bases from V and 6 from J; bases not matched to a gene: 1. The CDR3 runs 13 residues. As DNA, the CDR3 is TGTGCCAGCAGCTTAGCACAGGGGTCTGAAGCTTTCTTT. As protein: CASSLAQGSEAFF.

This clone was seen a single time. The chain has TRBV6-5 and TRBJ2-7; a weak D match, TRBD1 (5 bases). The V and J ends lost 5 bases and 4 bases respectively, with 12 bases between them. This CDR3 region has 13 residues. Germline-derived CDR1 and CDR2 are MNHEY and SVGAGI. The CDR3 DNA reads TGTGCCAGCAGTACACCAGACAGTTACGAGCAGTACTTC. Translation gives CASSTPDSYEQYF.

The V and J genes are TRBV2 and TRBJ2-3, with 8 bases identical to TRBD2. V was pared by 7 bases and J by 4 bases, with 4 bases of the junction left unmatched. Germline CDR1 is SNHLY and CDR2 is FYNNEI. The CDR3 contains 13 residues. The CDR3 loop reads CASKSGRPDTQYF. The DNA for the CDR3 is TGTGCCAGCAAGAGCGGGAGACCAGATACGCAGTATTTT. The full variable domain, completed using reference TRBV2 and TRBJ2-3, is EPEVTQTPSHQVTQMGQEVILRCVPISNHLYFYWYRQILGQKVEFLVSFYNNEISEKSEIFDDQFSVERPDGSNFTLKIRSTKLEDSAMYFCASKSGRPDTQYFGPGTRLTVL.

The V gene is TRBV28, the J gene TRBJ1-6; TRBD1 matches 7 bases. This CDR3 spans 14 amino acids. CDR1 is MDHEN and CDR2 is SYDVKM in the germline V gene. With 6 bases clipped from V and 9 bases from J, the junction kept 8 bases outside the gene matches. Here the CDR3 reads CASRETGLSSPLHF. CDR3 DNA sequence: TGTGCCAGCAGAGAGACAGGGCTCAGTTCACCCCTCCACTTT.

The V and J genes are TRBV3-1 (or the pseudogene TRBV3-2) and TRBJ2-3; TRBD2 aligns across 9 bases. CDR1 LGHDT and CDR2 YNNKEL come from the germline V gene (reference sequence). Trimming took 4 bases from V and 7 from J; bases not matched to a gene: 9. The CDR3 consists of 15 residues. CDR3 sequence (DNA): TGTGCCAGCAGCCCTCTAGCGGGATCTACCCATACGCAGTATTTT. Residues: CASSPLAGSTHTQYF.

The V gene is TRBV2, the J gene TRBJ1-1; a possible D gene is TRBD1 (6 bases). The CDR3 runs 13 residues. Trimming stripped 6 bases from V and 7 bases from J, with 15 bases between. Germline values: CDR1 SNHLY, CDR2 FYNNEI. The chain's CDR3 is CASSPGQRNEAFF. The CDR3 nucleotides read TGTGCCAGCAGCCCCGGACAGCGAAATGAAGCTTTCTTT.

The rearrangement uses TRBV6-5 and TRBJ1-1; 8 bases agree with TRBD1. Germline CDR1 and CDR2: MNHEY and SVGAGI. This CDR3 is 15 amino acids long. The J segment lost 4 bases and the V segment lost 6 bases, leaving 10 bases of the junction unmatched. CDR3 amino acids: CASRDLQGAVTEAFF. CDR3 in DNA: TGTGCCAGCAGAGATTTGCAGGGGGCGGTCACTGAAGCTTTCTTT.

CDR3 protein: CASSYPSRGYTF. Written as DNA, the CDR3 is TGTGCCAGCAGTTACCCGAGCCGTGGCTACACCTTC. V and J are TRBV6-2 or TRBV6-3 and TRBJ1-2; no clear D gene. CDR3 size: 12 residues. The germline V gene encodes CDR1 MNHEY and CDR2 SVGEGT. Deletions cut 2 bases from V and 7 bases from J, with 8 bases between.

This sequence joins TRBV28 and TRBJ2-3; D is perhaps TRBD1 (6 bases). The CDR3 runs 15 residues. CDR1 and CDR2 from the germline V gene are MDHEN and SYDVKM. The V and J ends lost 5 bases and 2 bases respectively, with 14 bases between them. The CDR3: CASSEQGFNTDTQYF. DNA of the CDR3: TGTGCCAGCAGTGAACAGGGTTTTAACACAGATACGCAGTATTTT.

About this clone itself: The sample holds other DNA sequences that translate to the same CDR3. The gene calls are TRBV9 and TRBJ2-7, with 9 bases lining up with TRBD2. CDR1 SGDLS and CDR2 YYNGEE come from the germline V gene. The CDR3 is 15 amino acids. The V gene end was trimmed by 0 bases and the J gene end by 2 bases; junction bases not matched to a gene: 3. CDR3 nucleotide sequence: TGTGCCAGCAGCGTAGGAGCGGGAGGTCCCTACGAGCAGTACTTC. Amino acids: CASSVGAGGPYEQYF. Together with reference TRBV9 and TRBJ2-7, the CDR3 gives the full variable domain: DSGVTQTPKHLITATGQRVTLRCSPRSGDLSVYWYQQSLDQGLQFLIQYYNGEERAKGNILERFSAQQFPDLHSELNLSSLELGDSALYFCASSVGAGGPYEQYFGPGTRLTVT.

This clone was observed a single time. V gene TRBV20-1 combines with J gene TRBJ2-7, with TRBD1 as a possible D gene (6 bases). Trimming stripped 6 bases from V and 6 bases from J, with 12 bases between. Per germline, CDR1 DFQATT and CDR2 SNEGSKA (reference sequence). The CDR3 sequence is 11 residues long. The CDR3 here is CSAKQGREQYV. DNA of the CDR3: TGCAGTGCCAAACAGGGTCGCGAGCAGTACGTC.

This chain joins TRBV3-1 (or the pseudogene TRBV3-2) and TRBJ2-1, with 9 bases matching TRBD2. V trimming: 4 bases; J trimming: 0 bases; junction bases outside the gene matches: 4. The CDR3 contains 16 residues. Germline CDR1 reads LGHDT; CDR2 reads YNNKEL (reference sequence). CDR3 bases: TGTGCCAGCAGCCGCGGGGGGGGAAGCTCCTACAATGAGCAGTTCTTC. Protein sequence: CASSRGGGSSYNEQFF.

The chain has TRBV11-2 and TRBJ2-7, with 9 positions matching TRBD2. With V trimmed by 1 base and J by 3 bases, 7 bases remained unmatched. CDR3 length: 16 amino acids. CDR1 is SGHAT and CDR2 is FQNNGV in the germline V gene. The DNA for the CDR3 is TGTGCCAGCAGCTTAGTTCCGGGACTAGCAGTCTACGAGCAGTACTTC. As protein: CASSLVPGLAVYEQYF.

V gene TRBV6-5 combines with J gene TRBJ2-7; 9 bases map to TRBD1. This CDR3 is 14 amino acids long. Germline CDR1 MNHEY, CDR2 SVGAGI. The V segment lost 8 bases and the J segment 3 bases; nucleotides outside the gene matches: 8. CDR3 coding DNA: TGTGCCAGCGGGACAGGGTACGAATTCTACGAGCAGTACTTC. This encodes CASGTGYEFYEQYF.

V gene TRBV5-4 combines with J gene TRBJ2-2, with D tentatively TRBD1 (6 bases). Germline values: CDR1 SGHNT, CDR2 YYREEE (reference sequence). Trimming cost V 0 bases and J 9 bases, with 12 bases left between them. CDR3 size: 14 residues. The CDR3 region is CASSLEGDGRELFF. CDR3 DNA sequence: TGTGCCAGCAGCTTGGAGGGGGACGGGAGGGAGCTGTTTTTT.

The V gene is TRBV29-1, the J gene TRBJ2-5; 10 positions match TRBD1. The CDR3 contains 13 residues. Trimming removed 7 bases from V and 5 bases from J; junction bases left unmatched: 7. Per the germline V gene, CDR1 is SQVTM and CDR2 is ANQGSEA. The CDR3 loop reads CSARQGARETQYF. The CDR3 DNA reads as TGCAGCGCAAGACAGGGGGCAAGGGAGACCCAGTACTTC.

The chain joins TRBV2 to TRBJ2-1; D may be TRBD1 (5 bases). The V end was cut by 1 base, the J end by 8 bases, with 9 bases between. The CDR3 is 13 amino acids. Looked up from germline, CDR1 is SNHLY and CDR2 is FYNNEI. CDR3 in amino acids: CASSEDQGDEQFF. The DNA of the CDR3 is TGTGCCAGCAGTGAAGACCAGGGCGATGAGCAGTTCTTC.